This T cell receptor (beta chain) was identified in a study of OX40 agonist ivuxolimab in advanced cancers. The CDR3 is 13 amino acids. The germline gives CDR1 SQVTM, CDR2 ANQGSEA. V gave up 5 bases and J gave up 3 bases; unmatched junction bases: 7. Assay: immunoSEQ multiplex PCR; the TCRdb copy retains only in-frame clones and omits some. The table has 13,000 to 15,000 clones, more than 75% seen once. This clone has just one count. The antigen remains unidentified. Study-level results: Near-lowest levels of clonal expansion characterized partial responders at 0.1-3.0 mg/kg. Expanded clones tended on average to be more numerous among CD8+ T cells than CD4+.

Blood was sampled at baseline, cycle 4 day 1, and cycle 7 day 1. The material sequenced was CD4+ or CD8+ T cells sorted from blood, taken in a trial of the OX40 agonist ivuxolimab. The gene calls are TRBV29-1 and TRBJ2-7, with 7 bases identical to TRBD2. The TCR was taken from an adult with an advanced solid tumor such as melanoma, head and neck, liver or kidney cancer. The CDR3 DNA reads TGCAGCGTTACTGGACTAGTGCTCTACGAGCAGTACTTC. Its protein is CSVTGLVLYEQYF.